This TCR beta chain emerged from a study of blood T cell repertoires in COVID-19. Study context: PBMCs, B-cell-depleted T cells, or T cells provided the cDNA or gDNA that made up the material.

Germline lookup yields CDR1 LNHDA and CDR2 SQIVND (reference sequence). V was clipped by 3 bases and J by 6 bases; unmatched bases: 4. The CDR3 length is 15 residues. Per the original data handling: Reference gene primer amplification in the assay estimated nucleated cell counts. Assay: immunoSEQ multiplex PCR; the TCRdb copy retains only in-frame clones and omits some. V, J and clone size were drawn from that table, and D and trimming were deduced from the DNA. Among 400,000 to 450,000 clones, less than 95% were seen once, and the ten largest hold about 0.57%. Sequencing was done on a sample of PBMCs or T cells enriched from blood (not recorded which). This sequence was found in a man younger than 35 who had recovered from COVID-19. This chain joins TRBV19 and TRBJ2-1, with 11 bases fitting TRBD2. Here the CDR3 DNA reads TGTGCCAGTAGTATCTCCGGGACTAGCGGCAATGAGCAGTTCTTC. Its protein is CASSISGTSGNEQFF.